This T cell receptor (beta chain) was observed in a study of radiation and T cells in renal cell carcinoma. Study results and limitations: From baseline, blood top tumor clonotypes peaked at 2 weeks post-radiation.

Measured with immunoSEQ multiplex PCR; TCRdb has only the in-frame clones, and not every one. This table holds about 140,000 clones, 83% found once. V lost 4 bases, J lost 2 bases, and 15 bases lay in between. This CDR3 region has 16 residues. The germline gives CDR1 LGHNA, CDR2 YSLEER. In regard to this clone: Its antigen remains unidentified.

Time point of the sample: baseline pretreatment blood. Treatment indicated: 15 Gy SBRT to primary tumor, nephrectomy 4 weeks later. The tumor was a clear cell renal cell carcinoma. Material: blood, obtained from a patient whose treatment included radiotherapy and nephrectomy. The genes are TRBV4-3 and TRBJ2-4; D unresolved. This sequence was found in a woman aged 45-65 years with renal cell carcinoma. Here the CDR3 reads CASSPAYVYSKNIQYF. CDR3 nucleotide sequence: TGCGCCAGCAGCCCAGCTTATGTGTACTCCAAAAACATTCAGTACTTC.